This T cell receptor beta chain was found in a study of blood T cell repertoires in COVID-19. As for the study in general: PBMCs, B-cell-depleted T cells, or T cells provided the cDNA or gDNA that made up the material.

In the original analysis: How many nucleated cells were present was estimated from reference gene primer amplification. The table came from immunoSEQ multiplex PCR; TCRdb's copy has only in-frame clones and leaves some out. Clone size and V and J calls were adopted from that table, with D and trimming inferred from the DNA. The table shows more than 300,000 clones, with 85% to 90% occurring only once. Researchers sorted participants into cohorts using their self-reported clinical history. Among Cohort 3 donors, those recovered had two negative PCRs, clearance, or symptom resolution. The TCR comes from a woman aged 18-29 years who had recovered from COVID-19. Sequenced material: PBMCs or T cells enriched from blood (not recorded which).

CDR3 amino acids: CASSRIFGQTEKLFF. The CDR3 DNA reads TGTGCCAGCAGCCGAATTTTTGGACAGACTGAAAAACTGTTTTTT. The J gene is TRBJ1-4, the V gene TRBV7-9; D possibly corresponds to TRBD1 (6 bases). The ends were cut back, 5 bases at V and 7 bases at J, with 17 bases in the middle. The CDR3 runs to 15 residues. The germline V gene encodes CDR1 SEHNR and CDR2 FQNEAQ (reference sequence).